Listed below are T cell receptor beta chains from one sample, sequenced in a study of vaccination and CD4 T cells after COVID-19. From the PCR reads, TCRdb called clonotypes with MiXCR, one entry per CDR3 protein. The sample lists fewer than 30,000 distinct CDR3 sequences; 50% to 65% were seen once. Their specific antigens are unknown. The specimen comprised CD4+ T cells from blood, cultured in vitro, sampled before SARS-CoV-2 vaccination. The receptors stem from a human donor who received a COVID-19 vaccine. Both conserved end residues are part of each CDR3. D genes are given only for firm matches. For some rows the clone size is stated as once, few or many, or as a class when expanded; others skip it.

TRBJ1-2 | TRBV2 | NA | few | CASTPQGLEGYTF | TGTGCCAGCACCCCACAGGGACTCGAGGGCTACACCTTC
TRBJ2-5 | TRBV7-8 | NA | NA | CASSLSPSMETQYF | TGTGCCAGCAGCTTATCCCCTTCGATGGAGACCCAGTACTTC
TRBJ1-2 | TRBV10-1 | NA | few | CASSSQANYGYTF | TGCGCCAGCAGTTCGCAGGCTAACTATGGCTACACCTTC
TRBJ2-2 | TRBV24-1 | TRBD1 | NA | CATSDPEGQGLAGELFF | TGTGCCACCAGTGACCCGGAGGGACAGGGGTTGGCCGGGGAGCTGTTTTTT
TRBJ2-5 | TRBV24-1 | TRBD2 | few | CATSGGAGGQETQYF | TGTGCCACCAGTGGCGGAGCGGGGGGGCAAGAGACCCAGTACTTC
TRBJ2-3 | TRBV2 | TRBD2 | NA | CATVEVSGAPRDTQYF | TGTGCCACCGTGGAGGTTAGCGGGGCCCCTCGCGATACGCAGTATTTT
TRBJ1-2 | TRBV24-1 | NA | few | CATSDLRQDWGYTF | TGTGCCACCAGTGATTTAAGGCAGGACTGGGGCTACACCTTC
TRBJ2-2 | TRBV18 | NA | once | CADPGGVGGSPDTGELFF | TGTGCAGACCCAGGGGGGGTCGGAGGAAGTCCGGACACCGGGGAGCTGTTTTTT
TRBJ2-3 | TRBV2 | TRBD2 | few | CASSGGLAGGSTDTQYF | TGTGCCAGCAGTGGGGGACTAGCGGGGGGGAGCACAGATACGCAGTATTTT
TRBJ2-3 | TRBV7-8 | TRBD1 | NA | CASSLAEGQGSRSTDTQYF | TGTGCCAGCAGCTTAGCGGAGGGACAGGGGAGTCGAAGCACAGATACGCAGTATTTT
TRBJ2-3 | TRBV2 | NA | few | CASKVVTDTQYF | TGTGCCAGCAAGGTAGTCACAGATACGCAGTATTTT
TRBJ1-2 | TRBV20-1 | TRBD1 | few | CSARRPGQGTYGYTF | TGCAGTGCTAGGAGACCGGGACAGGGGACCTATGGCTACACCTTC
TRBJ2-7 | TRBV4-2 | TRBD2 | NA | CASSQGERDAYEQYF | TGTGCCAGCAGCCAAGGGGAGCGGGACGCCTACGAGCAGTACTTC
TRBJ1-6 | TRBV4-1 | NA | NA | CASSPTLGAVSPLHF | TGCGCCAGCAGCCCAACGTTGGGGGCGGTTTCACCCCTCCACTTT
TRBJ1-6 | TRBV7-2 | NA | NA | CASSSYLGLAPFHF | TGTGCCAGCAGCTCCTACTTAGGATTAGCACCCTTCCACTTT
TRBJ2-3 | TRBV7-3 | NA | NA | CASSLRGRDTQYF | TGTGCCAGCAGCCTCCGAGGAAGGGATACGCAGTATTTT
TRBJ1-2 | TRBV5-6 | NA | few | CASSFRVFDYGYTF | TGTGCCAGCAGCTTCCGGGTTTTTGACTATGGCTACACCTTC
TRBJ2-3 | TRBV29-1 | TRBD1 | NA | CSVTLGQGVTDTQYF | TGCAGCGTTACCCTTGGACAGGGTGTAACAGATACGCAGTATTTT
TRBJ1-2 | TRBV6-5 | NA | NA | CASSYYTPPGRANYGYTF | TGTGCCAGCAGTTACTACACCCCTCCCGGGAGGGCTAACTATGGCTACACCTTC
TRBJ2-2 | TRBV7-9 | TRBD1 | NA | CASSFQTGAGELFF | TGTGCCAGCAGCTTCCAAACAGGGGCCGGGGAGCTGTTTTTT
TRBJ1-4 | TRBV6-1 | NA | few | CASIVWATDNEKLFF | TGTGCCAGCATAGTATGGGCAACAGATAATGAAAAACTGTTTTTT
TRBJ2-2 | TRBV4-1 | NA | once | CASSQGSGMDTGELFF | TGCGCCAGCAGCCAGGGTTCAGGGATGGACACCGGGGAGCTGTTTTTT
TRBJ2-4 | TRBV6-1 | NA | NA | CASTTRQAADIQYF | TGTGCCAGCACCACAAGACAGGCGGCGGACATTCAGTACTTC
TRBJ1-2 | TRBV3-1 | NA | once | CASSQVAGRFNYGYTF | TGTGCCAGCAGCCAAGTGGCAGGCAGATTTAACTATGGCTACACCTTC
TRBJ2-2 | TRBV7-8 | NA | NA | CASRFRGSTGELFF | TGTGCCAGCAGGTTTAGGGGCTCAACCGGGGAGCTGTTTTTT
TRBJ2-5 | TRBV25-1 | TRBD1 | NA | CASSESKDRDSRGSLQETQYF | TGTGCCAGCAGTGAATCAAAAGACAGGGATTCTCGCGGTAGCCTCCAAGAGACCCAGTACTTC
TRBJ2-2 | TRBV29-1 | NA | NA | CSVDRANTGELFF | TGCAGCGTTGACAGGGCGAACACCGGGGAGCTGTTTTTT
TRBJ2-2 | TRBV6-5 | NA | NA | CASSYRTPNTGELFF | TGTGCCAGCAGTTACCGGACTCCGAACACCGGGGAGCTGTTTTTT
TRBJ1-2 | TRBV15 | TRBD1 | NA | CATSRGGQGYHGYTF | TGTGCCACCAGCAGAGGGGGACAGGGGTATCATGGCTACACCTTC
TRBJ1-3 | TRBV4-2 | NA | NA | CASSQVYREAGNTIYF | TGTGCCAGCAGCCAAGTGTACAGGGAAGCTGGAAACACCATATATTTT
TRBJ2-7 | TRBV20-1 | TRBD2 | few | CSARTGLAGVYEQYF | TGCAGTGCTAGGACCGGACTAGCGGGGGTCTACGAGCAGTACTTC
TRBJ2-3 | TRBV6-1 | TRBD1 | NA | CASSEPLQGRTQYF | TGTGCCAGCAGTGAACCATTACAGGGGAGAACGCAGTATTTT
TRBJ2-7 | TRBV6-1 | TRBD2 | NA | CASSLAGNPYEQYF | TGTGCCAGCAGCCTAGCGGGGAACCCCTACGAGCAGTACTTC
TRBJ1-1 | TRBV7-2 | NA | NA | CASSLAAEAFF | TGTGCCAGCAGCCTCGCAGCTGAAGCTTTCTTT
TRBJ1-2 | TRBV28 | NA | NA | CASSLPEGDYGYTF | TGTGCCAGCAGTTTACCCGAGGGGGACTATGGCTACACCTTC
TRBJ1-5 | TRBV12-3/TRBV12-4 | TRBD1 | few | CASKGDSRNQPQHF | TGTGCCAGCAAGGGGGACAGCCGGAATCAGCCCCAGCATTTT
TRBJ1-2 | TRBV5-1 | TRBD1 | once | CASSRGQANYGYTF | TGCGCCAGCAGCCGAGGACAGGCGAACTATGGCTACACCTTC